This TCR beta chain was captured by sequencing in a study of identical twins. Between the trimmed V and J ends, which lost 2 bases and 3 bases, there was a span of 29 bases. This CDR3 region has 20 residues. TCRdb re-called the 5' RACE reads with MiXCR, one entry per CDR3 protein. The repertoire consists of roughly 720,000 distinct CDR3 sequences, with roughly 20% occurring once and the leading ten covering around 13%. These sequences were also reported in another study, on T cells expressing NK-cell markers.

The sequencing input was PBMCs. This chain joins TRBV12-3 or TRBV12-4 and TRBJ2-7; TRBD1 might be the D (7 bases). The sequence came from a woman aged 18-29 years in good health. The CDR3 here is CASSLRRYTESGGIVYEQYF. The CDR3 nucleotides are TGTGCCAGCAGTTTAAGGAGGTACACGGAGTCAGGGGGGATTGTCTACGAGCAGTACTTC.